The source of this T cell receptor beta chain is a study of blood T cell repertoires in COVID-19 (dated by TCRdb to about 2020). For context, the study as a whole: The collaborator samples originated in the United States, Italy and Spain and spanned the acute and convalescent phases of COVID-19. A de-identified subject ID, COVID-19 status, age in years and sex were almost always included in the sample metadata. The repertoires were made available in a free public database intended to serve as a resource for research on the immune response to SARS-CoV-2. The samples were drawn from two sources: the first 160 participants of the ongoing ImmuneRACE study, and 1,000 to 1,500 subjects contributed by 6 global collaborators. Where HLA class I and class II types were available, the types were taken from metadata supplied by the sample provider, not from assay-based typing. Deeply sampled blood TCRbeta repertoires from subjects exposed to, actively infected with, or recovered from COVID-19 were included in the dataset. The prospective study material was composed of cDNA or gDNA derived from T cells, B-cell-depleted T cells, or PBMCs.

A second Seattle source provided samples from volunteer blood donors who had recovered from COVID-19. Collaborating institutions collected whole blood in K2EDTA tubes following their own protocols. For TCRbeta analysis, collaborator samples were shipped as frozen whole blood, as isolated PBMCs, or as DNA extracted from either sample type. TCRbeta CDR3 regions were amplified from genomic DNA by means of the immunoSEQ Assay, a bias-controlled multiplex PCR. The study's own analysis went as follows. Within the assay, amplification of reference gene primers was used to estimate how many nucleated cells each sample contained. Sequence reads were collapsed and filtered to measure the absolute abundance of every unique TCRbeta CDR3 rearrangement. For each sample, productive Simpson clonality was calculated by taking the square root of Simpson's diversity index across productive rearrangements. This is the immuneACCESS table as TCRdb keeps it, with only in-frame sequences that have V and J called. A part of the clones is gone; compared with another copy, unresolved V genes explain less than half, and the rest is unexplained. For V, J and clone size, that table is used; D and trimming come from the DNA. The sample records fewer than 300,000 clones, about 89% of which are singletons. Approximately 1.4% of the sample comes from the top ten.

The study at large found these results: The amount of clinical and demographic metadata varied by source and participant and was provided uncurated.

V is cut back by 3 bases and J by 1 base, with 2 bases in the junction unmatched. Including cysteine and phenylalanine, the CDR3 has 15 amino acids. CDR3 DNA is the only sequence kept; it has 45 bases, read in frame from the first base. Via the germline V gene, CDR1 is KGHSH and CDR2 LQKENI. Ten or more counts support this clone. Its antigen is still unknown. No base quality values were provided; no much bigger clone lies one nucleotide off. This sequence originates from a woman in her forties who had recovered from COVID-19. Recombination joined TRBV18 with TRBJ1-1; 10 middle bases align to TRBD1. Sequencing used peripheral blood. The DNA sequence follows: TGTGCCAGCTCACCCGGGACAGGGGAGAACACTGAAGCTTTCTTT. It translates to CASSPGTGENTEAFF. Extended through the reference TRBV18 and TRBJ1-1 proteins, this CDR3 yields the full variable domain: NAGVMQNPRHLVRRRGQEARLRCSPMKGHSHVYWYRQLPEEGLKFMVYLQKENIIDESGMPKERFSAEFPKEGPSILRIQQVVRGDSAAYFCASSPGTGENTEAFFGQGTRLTVV.